A single sample is the source of the 18 T cell receptor beta chains below, sequenced in a study of blood T cell repertoires in COVID-19. Here immunoSEQ multiplex PCR was the method, and the copy in TCRdb shows in-frame clones only, minus some. This sample has some 200,000 clones; 85% occur once, and the top ten carry more than 2%. Sequencing used peripheral blood. All receptors derive from a woman in her seventies with COVID-19, enrolled during active disease.

J is TRBJ2-2 and V is TRBV7-2, with 7 bases that match TRBD2. The germline V gene encodes CDR1 SGHTA and CDR2 FQGNSA. The CDR3 runs to 17 residues. The V segment lost 7 bases and the J segment 4 bases; nucleotides outside the gene matches: 15. For the CDR3, the DNA is TGTGCCAGCAACCCAAGCGCGGAGCGGGGCGGCACCGGGGAGCTGTTTTTT. It is translated as CASNPSAERGGTGELFF.

The chain is built from TRBV27 and TRBJ2-3, with D perhaps matching TRBD1 (5 bases). Trimming took off 5 bases at V and 3 bases at J, with 12 bases between the two ends. The CDR3 consists of 14 residues. CDR1 is MNHEY, CDR2 SMNVEV, per germline (reference sequence). The DNA of the CDR3 is TGTGCCAGCAGTCCCCGACAGAGAACAGATACGCAGTATTTT. It translates to CASSPRQRTDTQYF.

This chain connects TRBV6-4 to TRBJ2-1; 8 nucleotides match TRBD2. Losses at the gene ends were 0 bases for V and 0 bases for J; bases not matched to a gene: 1. Germline V gene sequence: CDR1 MRHNA, CDR2 SNTAGT. The CDR3 has 16 amino acids. The CDR3 protein is CASSDSSGSSYNEQFF. Written as DNA, the CDR3 is TGTGCCAGCAGTGACTCAAGCGGGAGCTCCTACAATGAGCAGTTCTTC.

The CDR3 sequence: CASSDNNSEGYTF. Written as DNA, the CDR3 is TGTGCCAGCAGCGATAATAACAGTGAGGGCTACACCTTC. The chain links TRBV6-2 or TRBV6-3 to TRBJ1-2; D not resolved. The length of the CDR3 is 13 residues. Deletions cut 6 bases from V and 8 bases from J, with 16 bases between. Germline V lookup: CDR1 MNHEY, CDR2 SVGEGT.

This sequence joins TRBV28 and TRBJ1-1; D call uncertain. From germline, CDR1 is MDHEN and CDR2 SYDVKM. This CDR3 has 15 residues. Trimming removed 3 bases at V and 0 bases at J, with 11 bases between. The CDR3 sequence is CASSFIRVLNTEAFF. Written as DNA, the CDR3 is TGTGCCAGCAGTTTCATCCGCGTCTTGAACACTGAAGCTTTCTTT.

The rearrangement links TRBV19 to TRBJ1-3, with 7 bases aligning to TRBD1. Trimming removed 4 bases from V and 0 bases from J; junction bases left unmatched: 6. CDR3 length: 16 residues. CDR1 is LNHDA, CDR2 SQIVND, per germline (reference sequence). CDR3 coding DNA: TGTGCCAGTAGTAAACGACAGGGTAGCTCTGGAAACACCATATATTTT. The encoded protein is CASSKRQGSSGNTIYF.

V gene TRBV15 combines with J gene TRBJ2-1; D perhaps matches TRBD2 (6 bases). The ends were cut back, 8 bases at V and 7 bases at J, with 18 bases in the middle. Germline V CDR1 and CDR2: LNHNV, YYDKDF (reference sequence). The CDR3 loop spans 14 amino acids. CDR3 in amino acids: CATGGVSWRNEQFF. The CDR3 DNA reads as TGTGCCACCGGAGGGGTTTCGTGGAGAAATGAGCAGTTCTTC. The full variable domain, rest sourced from reference TRBV15 and TRBJ2-1, is DAMVIQNPRYQVTQFGKPVTLSCSQTLNHNVMYWYQQKSSQAPKLLFHYYDKDFNNEADTPDNFQSRRPNTSFCFLDIRSPGLGDTAMYLCATGGVSWRNEQFFGPGTRLTVL.

The table lists this clone with a few counts. The chain joins TRBV18 to TRBJ1-1; the match to TRBD1 covers 8 bases. This CDR3 contains 19 residues. From germline, CDR1 is KGHSH and CDR2 LQKENI. V gave up 4 bases and J gave up 0 bases; unmatched junction bases: 16. The CDR3 sequence: CASSQDIGQGSEVNTEAFF. The CDR3 DNA reads TGTGCCAGCTCACAAGATATCGGACAGGGTAGTGAAGTGAACACTGAAGCTTTCTTT.

The chain is built from TRBV12-3 or TRBV12-4 and TRBJ2-5; possible D gene TRBD2, 5 bases. V gave up 3 bases and J gave up 3 bases, with 8 bases separating them. This CDR3 spans 13 amino acids. CDR3 residues: CASSLSAEETQYF. Here the CDR3 DNA reads TGTGCCAGCAGTTTGTCAGCGGAAGAGACCCAGTACTTC.

This clone was picked up one time. The chain employs TRBV30 and TRBJ1-2; D ambiguous. The CDR3 is made up of 16 amino acids. With 3 bases removed from V and 1 base from J, the gap between germline ends came to 18 bases. The germline CDR1 and CDR2 sequences are GTSNPN and SVGIG (reference sequence). CDR3 in amino acids: CAWSRGVEPNNYGYTF. The CDR3 DNA reads as TGTGCCTGGAGCCGGGGAGTTGAACCCAATAACTATGGCTACACCTTC.

This sequence joins TRBV6-5 and TRBJ1-5; 8 bases are shared with TRBD1. V lost 7 bases, J lost 2 bases, and 4 bases stayed unmatched. The CDR3 sequence is 14 residues long. Looked up from germline, CDR1 is MNHEY and CDR2 is SVGAGI. Here the CDR3 reads CASIPTGGNQPQHF. DNA of the CDR3: TGTGCCAGCATCCCGACAGGGGGCAATCAGCCCCAGCATTTT.

This chain connects TRBV4-1 to TRBJ2-3, with D uncertain. CDR1 and CDR2 from the germline V gene are MGHRA and YSYEKL. The CDR3 consists of 14 residues. Between the trimmed V and J ends, which lost 4 bases and 0 bases, there was a span of 8 bases. The CDR3 DNA is TGCGCCAGCAGCCTAATGACAAGCACAGATACGCAGTATTTT. It codes for CASSLMTSTDTQYF.

This chain uses TRBV5-6 with TRBJ1-2; D unclear. V lost 4 bases and J 7 bases, leaving 17 bases between the germline ends. The V gene's germline CDR1 is SGHDT and CDR2 YYEEEE. The CDR3 totals 14 residues. CDR3 bases: TGTGCCAGCAGCGAGAGACACGGTTTGGGTGGCTACACCTTC. This sequence encodes CASSERHGLGGYTF.

This clone was recorded a few times. The chain recombines TRBV27 with TRBJ1-2; 9 bases are a match to TRBD1. Germline CDR1 reads MNHEY; CDR2 reads SMNVEV (reference sequence). The CDR3 is 14 residues long. V lost 4 bases and J lost 5; bases outside the gene matches: 5. The CDR3 DNA sequence: TGTGCCAGCAGTTCTTCTGGACAGGGGTATGGCTACACCTTC. This gives the protein CASSSSGQGYGYTF.

The chain recombines TRBV7-2 with TRBJ1-5; TRBD1 aligns across 7 bases. The CDR3 runs to 14 residues. From germline, CDR1 is SGHTA and CDR2 FQGNSA. J was trimmed by 6 bases and V by 1 base; bases with no gene match: 3. CDR3 in amino acids: CASSLGQGFQPQHF. CDR3 coding DNA: TGTGCCAGCAGCTTAGGACAGGGCTTTCAGCCCCAGCATTTT.

The chain uses TRBV15 and TRBJ1-2; unclear D gene. The CDR3 totals 15 residues. With 0 bases removed from V and 8 bases from J, the gap between germline ends came to 16 bases. Per the germline V gene, CDR1 is LNHNV and CDR2 is YYDKDF (reference sequence). The CDR3 DNA follows: TGTGCCACCAGCAGAGAGACCCGAGGAGGGAGAGGCTACACCTTC. Its protein is CATSRETRGGRGYTF.

V and J are TRBV6-4 and TRBJ1-1, with 12 bases lining up with TRBD1. V dropped 2 bases and J dropped 5; count of bases not matched to a gene: 9. This CDR3 has 17 residues. Germline V gene data show CDR1 as MRHNA and CDR2 as SNTAGT. The CDR3 region is CASSDIPGQGAETEAFF. CDR3 DNA sequence: TGTGCCAGCAGTGACATCCCGGGACAGGGGGCTGAAACTGAAGCTTTCTTT.

This chain joins TRBV6-6 and TRBJ2-1; no definite D call. Germline V gene data show CDR1 as MNHNY and CDR2 as SVGAGI (reference sequence). The length of the CDR3 is 11 residues. V gave up 7 bases and J gave up 6 bases, with 7 bases separating them. Written as DNA, the CDR3 is TGTGCCAGCACACTTGCCAATGAGCAGTTCTTC. Translating it yields CASTLANEQFF.